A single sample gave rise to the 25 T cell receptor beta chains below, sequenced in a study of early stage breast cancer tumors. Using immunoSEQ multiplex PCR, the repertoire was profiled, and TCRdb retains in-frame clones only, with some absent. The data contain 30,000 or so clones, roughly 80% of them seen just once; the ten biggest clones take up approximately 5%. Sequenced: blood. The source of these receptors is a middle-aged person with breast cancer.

The CDR3 region has the DNA TGTGCCATCGCCCAGGGTATAGGGAACACTGAAGCTTTCTTT. Amino acids: CAIAQGIGNTEAFF. The V call is TRBV10-3, the J call TRBJ1-1, with D perhaps TRBD1 (5 bases). Germline values: CDR1 ENHRY, CDR2 SYGVKD. V lost 8 bases and J lost 1, with 14 bases in between. The CDR3 contains 14 residues.

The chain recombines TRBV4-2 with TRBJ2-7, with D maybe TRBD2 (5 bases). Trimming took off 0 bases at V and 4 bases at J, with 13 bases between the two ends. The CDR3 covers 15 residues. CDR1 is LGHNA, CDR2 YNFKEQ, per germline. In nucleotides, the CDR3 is TGTGCCAGCAGCCAAGATGAGGGAACAGCTTACGAGCAGTACTTC. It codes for CASSQDEGTAYEQYF.

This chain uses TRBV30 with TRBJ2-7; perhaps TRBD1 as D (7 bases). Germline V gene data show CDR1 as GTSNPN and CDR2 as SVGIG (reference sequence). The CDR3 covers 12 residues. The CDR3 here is CAVQGGSYEQYF. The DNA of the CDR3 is TGTGCTGTCCAGGGGGGATCCTACGAGCAGTACTTC.

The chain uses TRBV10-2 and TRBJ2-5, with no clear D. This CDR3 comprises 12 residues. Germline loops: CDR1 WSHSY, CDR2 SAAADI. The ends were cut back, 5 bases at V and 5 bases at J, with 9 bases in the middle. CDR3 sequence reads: CASSRLVETQYF. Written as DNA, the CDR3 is TGCGCCAGCAGTCGGCTAGTTGAGACCCAGTACTTC.

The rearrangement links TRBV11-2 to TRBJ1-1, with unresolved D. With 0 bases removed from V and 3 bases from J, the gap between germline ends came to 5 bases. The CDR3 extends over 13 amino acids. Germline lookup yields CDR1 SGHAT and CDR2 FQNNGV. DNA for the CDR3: TGTGCCAGCAGCTTAGAACGGGACACTGAAGCTTTCTTT. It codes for CASSLERDTEAFF.

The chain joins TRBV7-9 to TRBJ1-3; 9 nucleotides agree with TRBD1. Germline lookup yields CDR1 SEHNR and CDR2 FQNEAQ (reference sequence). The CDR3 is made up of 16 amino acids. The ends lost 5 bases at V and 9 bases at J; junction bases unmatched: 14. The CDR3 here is CASSVAGTGSVGTIYF. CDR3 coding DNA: TGTGCCAGCAGCGTCGCGGGGACAGGGTCCGTGGGCACCATATATTTT. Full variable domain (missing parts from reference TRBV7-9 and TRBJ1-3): DTGVSQNPRHKITKRGQNVTFRCDPISEHNRLYWYRQTLGQGPEFLTYFQNEAQLEKSRLLSDRFSAERPKGSFSTLEIQRTEQGDSAMYLCASSVAGTGSVGTIYFGEGSWLTVV.

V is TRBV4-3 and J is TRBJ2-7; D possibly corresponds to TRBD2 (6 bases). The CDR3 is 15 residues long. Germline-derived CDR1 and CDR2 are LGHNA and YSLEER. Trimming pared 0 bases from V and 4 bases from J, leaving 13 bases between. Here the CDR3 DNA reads TGCGCCAGCAGCCAAGATTACGGGAGTACGTACGAGCAGTACTTC. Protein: CASSQDYGSTYEQYF.

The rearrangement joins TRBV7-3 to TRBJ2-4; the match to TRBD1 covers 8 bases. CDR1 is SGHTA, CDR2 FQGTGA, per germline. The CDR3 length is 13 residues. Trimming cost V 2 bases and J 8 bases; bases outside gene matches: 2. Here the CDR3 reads CASSLGQGDIQYF. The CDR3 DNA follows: TGTGCCAGCAGCTTAGGACAGGGCGACATTCAGTACTTC.

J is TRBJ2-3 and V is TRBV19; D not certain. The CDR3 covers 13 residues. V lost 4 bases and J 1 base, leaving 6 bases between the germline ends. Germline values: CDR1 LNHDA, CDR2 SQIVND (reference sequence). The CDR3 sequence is CASSSRRTDTQYF. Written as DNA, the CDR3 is TGTGCCAGTAGTAGCCGCCGCACAGATACGCAGTATTTT.

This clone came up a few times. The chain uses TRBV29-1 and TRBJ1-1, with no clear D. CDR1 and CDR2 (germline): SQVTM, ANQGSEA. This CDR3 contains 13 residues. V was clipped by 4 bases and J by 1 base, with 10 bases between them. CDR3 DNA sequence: TGCAGCGTTGCCCCGCTGGGGAACACTGAAGCTTTCTTT. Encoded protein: CSVAPLGNTEAFF.

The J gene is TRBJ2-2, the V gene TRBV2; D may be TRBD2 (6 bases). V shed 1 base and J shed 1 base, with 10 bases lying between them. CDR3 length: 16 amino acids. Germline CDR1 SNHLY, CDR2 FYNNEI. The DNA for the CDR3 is TGTGCCAGCAGTGAAGACCAGGGACTGAACACCGGGGAGCTGTTTTTT. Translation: CASSEDQGLNTGELFF.

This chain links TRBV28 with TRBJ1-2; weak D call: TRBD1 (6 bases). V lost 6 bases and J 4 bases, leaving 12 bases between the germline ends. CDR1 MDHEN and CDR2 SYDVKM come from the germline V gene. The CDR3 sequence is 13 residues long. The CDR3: CASRGGGPYGYTF. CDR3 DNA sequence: TGTGCCAGCAGGGGAGGGGGACCCTATGGCTACACCTTC.

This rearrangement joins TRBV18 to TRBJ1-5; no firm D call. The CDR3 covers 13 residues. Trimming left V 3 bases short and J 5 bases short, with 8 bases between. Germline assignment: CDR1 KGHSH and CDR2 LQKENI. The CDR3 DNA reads TGTGCCAGCTCACCTCACGTCGATCAGCCCCAGCATTTT. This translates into CASSPHVDQPQHF.

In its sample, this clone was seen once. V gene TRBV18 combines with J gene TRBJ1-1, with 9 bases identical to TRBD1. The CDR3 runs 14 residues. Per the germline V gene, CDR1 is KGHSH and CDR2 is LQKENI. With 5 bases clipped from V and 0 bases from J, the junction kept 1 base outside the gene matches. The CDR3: CASSRDRVNTEAFF. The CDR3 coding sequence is TGTGCCAGCTCAAGGGACAGGGTGAACACTGAAGCTTTCTTT.

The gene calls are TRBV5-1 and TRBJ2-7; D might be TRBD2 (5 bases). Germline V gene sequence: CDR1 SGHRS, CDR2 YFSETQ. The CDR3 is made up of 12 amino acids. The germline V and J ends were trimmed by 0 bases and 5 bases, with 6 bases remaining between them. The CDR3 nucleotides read TGCGCCAGCAGCTTGGCCGGGAACGAGCAGTACTTC. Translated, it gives CASSLAGNEQYF. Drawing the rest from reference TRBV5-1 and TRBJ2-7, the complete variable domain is KAGVTQTPRYLIKTRGQQVTLSCSPISGHRSVSWYQQTPGQGLQFLFEYFSETQRNKGNFPGRFSGRQFSNSRSEMNVSTLELGDSALYLCASSLAGNEQYFGPGTRLTVT.

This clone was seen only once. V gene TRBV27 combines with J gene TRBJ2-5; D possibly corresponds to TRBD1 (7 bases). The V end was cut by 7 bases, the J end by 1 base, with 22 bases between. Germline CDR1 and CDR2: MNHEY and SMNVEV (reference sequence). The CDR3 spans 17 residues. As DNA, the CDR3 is TGTGCCAGCACCTTACCCCGGGCAGGGGGGTCCCAAGAGACCCAGTACTTC. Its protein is CASTLPRAGGSQETQYF.

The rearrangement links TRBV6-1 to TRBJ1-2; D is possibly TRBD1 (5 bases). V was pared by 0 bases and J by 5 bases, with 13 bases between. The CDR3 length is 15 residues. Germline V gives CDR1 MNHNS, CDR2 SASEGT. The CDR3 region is CASSEAAGSGYGYTF. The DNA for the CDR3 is TGTGCCAGCAGTGAAGCGGCTGGGTCAGGGTATGGCTACACCTTC.

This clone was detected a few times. CDR3 loop: CASSRDRGRDYGYTF. CDR3 sequence (DNA): TGTGCCAGCTCACGCGACAGGGGGCGGGACTATGGCTACACCTTC. V and J are TRBV18 and TRBJ1-2, with 10 bases aligning to TRBD1. The CDR3 has 15 residues. Germline V gene data show CDR1 as KGHSH and CDR2 as LQKENI. J was trimmed by 3 bases and V by 4 bases; bases with no gene match: 5.

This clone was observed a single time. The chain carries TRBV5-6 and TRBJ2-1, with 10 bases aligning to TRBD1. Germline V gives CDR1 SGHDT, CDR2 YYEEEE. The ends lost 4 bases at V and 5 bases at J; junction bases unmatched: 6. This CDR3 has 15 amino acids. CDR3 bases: TGTGCCAGCAGCCGACAGGGGGCTCAACACAATGAGCAGTTCTTC. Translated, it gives CASSRQGAQHNEQFF.

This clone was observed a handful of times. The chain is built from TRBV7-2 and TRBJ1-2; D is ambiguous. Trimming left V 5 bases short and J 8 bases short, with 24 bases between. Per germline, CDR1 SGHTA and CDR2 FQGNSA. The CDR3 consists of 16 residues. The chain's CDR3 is CASSLEPGLRSFGYTF. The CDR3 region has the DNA TGTGCCAGCAGCCTAGAGCCCGGGTTAAGGTCTTTCGGCTACACCTTC.

Here the CDR3 reads CASSSDSGANVLTF. For the CDR3, the DNA is TGTGCCAGCAGCTCAGACTCTGGGGCCAACGTCCTGACTTTC. J is TRBJ2-6 and V is TRBV5-5; no firm D call. The germline V gene has CDR1 SGHKS and CDR2 YYEKEE (reference sequence). V was clipped by 3 bases and J by 0 bases, with 4 bases between them. CDR3 length equals 14 residues.

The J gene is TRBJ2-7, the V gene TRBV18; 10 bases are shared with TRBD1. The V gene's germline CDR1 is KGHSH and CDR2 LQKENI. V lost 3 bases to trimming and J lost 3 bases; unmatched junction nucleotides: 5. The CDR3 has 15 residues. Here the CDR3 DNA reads TGTGCCAGCTCACCCGGGACAGGGGCCATCTACGAGCAGTACTTC. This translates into CASSPGTGAIYEQYF.

The CDR3 bases are TGTGCCAGCAGTGATACCGGCCGCGAGCAGTTCTTC. Its protein is CASSDTGREQFF. The V call is TRBV2, the J call TRBJ2-1; no reliable D call. The CDR3 extends over 12 amino acids. Deletions cut 3 bases from V and 10 bases from J, with 10 bases between. CDR1 SNHLY and CDR2 FYNNEI come from the germline V gene.

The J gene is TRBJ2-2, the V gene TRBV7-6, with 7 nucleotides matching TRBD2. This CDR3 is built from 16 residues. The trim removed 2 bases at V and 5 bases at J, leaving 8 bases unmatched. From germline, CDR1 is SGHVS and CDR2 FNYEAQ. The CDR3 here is CASSLSERDWTGELFF. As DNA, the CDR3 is TGTGCCAGCAGCTTATCGGAGCGGGATTGGACCGGGGAGCTGTTTTTT.

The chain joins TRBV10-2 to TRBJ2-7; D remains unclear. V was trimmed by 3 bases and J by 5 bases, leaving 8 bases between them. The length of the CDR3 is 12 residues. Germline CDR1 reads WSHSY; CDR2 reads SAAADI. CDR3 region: CASSERAHEQYF. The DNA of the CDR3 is TGCGCCAGCAGTGAAAGGGCCCACGAGCAGTACTTC.